The clone carrying this T cell receptor (beta chain) came up a few times. No antigen is known for it. Sequencing used immunoSEQ multiplex PCR; TCRdb keeps in-frame clones, though not all of them. Of 150,000 to 200,000 clones listed, around 90% are singletons. This specimen belongs to a study of T cell responses to AZD1222 COVID-19 vaccine. CDR3 length: 14 amino acids. Trimming removed 7 bases from V and 5 bases from J; junction bases left unmatched: 8. CDR1 LNHDA and CDR2 SQIVND come from the germline V gene (reference sequence). Notes on the study in general: CD4 TCRs associated with vaccination spanned spike, dominating at 160-218 and 743-854. Repertoires were obtained only post-peak T cell response.

This receptor was taken from an adult who received the AZD1222 COVID-19 vaccine. Sequencing used peripheral blood, obtained 28 days after the second AZD1222 dose. V and J are TRBV19 and TRBJ2-7; 10 bases are shared with TRBD2. The CDR3 DNA sequence: TGTGCCAGTAAAGGCGCTAGCGGGAGCAACGAGCAGTACTTC. This encodes CASKGASGSNEQYF.